This entry lists 11 T cell receptor beta chains sequenced from one sample in a study of blood T cell repertoires in COVID-19. Method: immunoSEQ multiplex PCR; TCRdb's copy keeps in-frame clones and lacks some. The sample contains some 270,000 clones, about 85% of which appear only once. Sequences were obtained from PBMCs or T cells enriched from blood (not recorded which). These receptors were collected from a woman in her forties or fifties who had been exposed to COVID-19.

The J gene is TRBJ1-6, the V gene TRBV9, with 9 bases identical to TRBD1. V was clipped by 4 bases and J by 9 bases; unmatched bases: 8. Germline V gene data show CDR1 as SGDLS and CDR2 as YYNGEE. The CDR3 is 15 amino acids. This CDR3 reads CASSSGTGRGSPLHF. The CDR3 region has the DNA TGTGCCAGCAGCTCAGGGACAGGGAGGGGTTCACCCCTCCACTTT.

The chain links TRBV13 to TRBJ1-2; 7 bases fit TRBD1. Germline V gene lookup returns CDR1 PRHDT and CDR2 FYEKMQ (reference sequence). The CDR3 runs to 16 residues. Losses at the gene ends were 5 bases for V and 4 bases for J; bases not matched to a gene: 13. The CDR3 sequence is CASSRRDSTASYGYTF. CDR3 sequence (DNA): TGTGCCAGCAGCCGCCGGGACAGCACTGCTAGCTATGGCTACACCTTC.

The gene calls are TRBV13 and TRBJ2-1; TRBD1 aligns across 9 bases. Germline V gives CDR1 PRHDT, CDR2 FYEKMQ (reference sequence). CDR3 length equals 15 residues. Trimming at V came to 8 bases and at J to 3 bases, leaving 8 bases not matched to a gene. The chain's CDR3 is CASALLTGGYNEQFF. The CDR3 DNA follows: TGTGCCAGCGCTTTGTTGACAGGGGGCTACAATGAGCAGTTCTTC.

This clone has a single count. Other DNA sequences of this sample code for an identical CDR3. The chain is built from TRBV12-3 or TRBV12-4 and TRBJ1-1; the D is unclear. The V and J ends lost 3 bases and 4 bases respectively, with 9 bases between them. The CDR3 loop spans 13 amino acids. The CDR3 is CASSLGEGTEAFF. The CDR3 bases are TGTGCCAGCAGTTTGGGCGAAGGCACTGAAGCTTTCTTT.

V is TRBV18 and J is TRBJ1-4, with TRBD1 matching 9 bases. The trim removed 4 bases at V and 0 bases at J, leaving 9 bases unmatched. The CDR3 has 18 amino acids. CDR1 and CDR2 (germline): KGHSH, LQKENI. Written as DNA, the CDR3 is TGTGCCAGCTCACGGGACAGGGCAACCCGCGCAACTAATGAAAAACTGTTTTTT. This gives the protein CASSRDRATRATNEKLFF.

The rearrangement uses TRBV29-1 and TRBJ1-1; 9 bases fit TRBD1. Per germline, CDR1 SQVTM and CDR2 ANQGSEA. There are 10 residues in the CDR3. The V and J ends lost 7 bases and 8 bases, in that order; junction bases with no gene match: 2. In DNA, the CDR3 is TGCAGCGATGGGACAGGGGAAGCTTTCTTT. Translating gives CSDGTGEAFF. Supplemented by reference TRBV29-1 and TRBJ1-1, the full variable domain reads SAVISQKPSRDICQRGTSLTIQCQVDSQVTMMFWYRQQPGQSLTLIATANQGSEATYESGFVIDKFPISRPNLTFSTLTVSNMSPEDSSIYLCSDGTGEAFFGQGTRLTVV.

This clone has a single count. The V gene is TRBV2, the J gene TRBJ2-1; 7 bases match TRBD2. From germline, CDR1 is SNHLY and CDR2 FYNNEI. Germline trimming cut 3 bases from V and 4 bases from J; bases unmatched to any gene: 6. This CDR3 has 15 residues. The CDR3 loop reads CASSDSGGRYNEQFF. CDR3 coding DNA: TGTGCCAGCAGTGATTCGGGGGGAAGGTACAATGAGCAGTTCTTC. Supplemented by reference TRBV2 and TRBJ2-1, the full variable domain reads EPEVTQTPSHQVTQMGQEVILRCVPISNHLYFYWYRQILGQKVEFLVSFYNNEISEKSEIFDDQFSVERPDGSNFTLKIRSTKLEDSAMYFCASSDSGGRYNEQFFGPGTRLTVL.

The V gene is TRBV12-5, the J gene TRBJ2-2; D is unclear. Trimming pared 0 bases from V and 2 bases from J, leaving 7 bases between. The CDR3 consists of 15 residues. The germline CDR1 and CDR2 sequences are LGHNT and FRNRAP. The CDR3 coding sequence is TGTGCTAGTGGTTTGGTACATATAAACACCGGGGAGCTGTTTTTT. It codes for CASGLVHINTGELFF.

The chain employs TRBV7-6 and TRBJ2-1, with 9 positions matching TRBD2. The germline V gene encodes CDR1 SGHVS and CDR2 FNYEAQ. This CDR3 region has 16 residues. V was clipped by 5 bases and J by 7 bases; unmatched bases: 12. CDR3 protein: CASSQPSGGGANEQFF. In nucleotides, the CDR3 is TGTGCCAGCAGCCAGCCTTCTGGCGGGGGGGCAAATGAGCAGTTCTTC.

This chain links TRBV11-2 with TRBJ2-2; D is undetermined. From germline, CDR1 is SGHAT and CDR2 FQNNGV. The CDR3 extends over 15 amino acids. Between the trimmed V and J ends, which lost 1 base and 1 base, there was a span of 7 bases. The CDR3 is CASSLGARNTGELFF. CDR3 in DNA: TGTGCCAGCAGCTTAGGGGCTCGGAACACCGGGGAGCTGTTTTTT.

The rearrangement links TRBV7-6 to TRBJ2-5; TRBD2 aligns across 8 bases. J was trimmed by 2 bases and V by 2 bases; bases with no gene match: 19. The CDR3 is 20 amino acids. Per germline, CDR1 SGHVS and CDR2 FNYEAQ. The chain's CDR3 is CASSLYRRGVAGGLQETQYF. The DNA of the CDR3 is TGTGCCAGCAGCTTATATCGTCGGGGGGTGGCGGGAGGTCTACAAGAGACCCAGTACTTC.